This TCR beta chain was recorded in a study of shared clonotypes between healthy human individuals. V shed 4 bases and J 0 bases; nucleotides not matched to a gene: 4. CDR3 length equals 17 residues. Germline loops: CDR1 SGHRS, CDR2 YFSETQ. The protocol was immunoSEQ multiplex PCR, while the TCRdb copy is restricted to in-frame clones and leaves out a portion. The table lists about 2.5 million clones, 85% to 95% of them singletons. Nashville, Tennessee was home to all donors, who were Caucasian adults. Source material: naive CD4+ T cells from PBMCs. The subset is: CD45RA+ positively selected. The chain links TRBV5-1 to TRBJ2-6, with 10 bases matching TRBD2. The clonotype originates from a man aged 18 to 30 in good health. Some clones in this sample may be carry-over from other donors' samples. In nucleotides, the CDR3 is TGCGCCAGCAGCAAGGGACTAGCGCGCTCTGGGGCCAACGTCCTGACTTTC. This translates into CASSKGLARSGANVLTF. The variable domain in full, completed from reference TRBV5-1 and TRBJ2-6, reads KAGVTQTPRYLIKTRGQQVTLSCSPISGHRSVSWYQQTPGQGLQFLFEYFSETQRNKGNFPGRFSGRQFSNSRSEMNVSTLELGDSALYLCASSKGLARSGANVLTFGAGSRLTVL.